This TCR beta chain was observed in a study of CD8+CD57+ T cells in acquired aplastic anemia. TCR beta VDJ and CDR3 profiles were obtained from a genomic DNA template. One entry per CDR3 protein, called by TCRdb with MiXCR from the reads. The data contain some 16,000 distinct CDR3 sequences, 37% of them singletons. Study-wide findings and caveats: About 29 shared CD8+ CDR3s appeared highly expressed within patients' immunodominant clones. Diversity was reduced in patient CD8+CD57+ cells relative to total CD4+ and CD8+ pools.

Patients selected for sequencing had displayed CD8+CD57+ cell expansion by flow cytometry. V lost 8 bases to trimming and J lost 4 bases, with 17 bases between them. Germline V CDR1 and CDR2: SNHLY, FYNNEI. The CDR3 loop spans 14 amino acids. Note on this clonotype: Its antigen is not known.

The material sequenced was CD8+CD57+ T cells sorted from PBMCs. Stated subset: bead-enriched CD8+CD57+ effector memory T cells from SAA patients. This chain links TRBV2 with TRBJ1-1; a possible D gene is TRBD1 (5 bases). The TCR was taken from a human donor with aplastic anemia. The DNA of the CDR3 is TGTGCCAGCTTAAATTATGTGGGGGGCACTGAAGCTTTCTTT. This encodes CASLNYVGGTEAFF.